This T cell receptor beta chain was sequenced for a study of blood T cell repertoires in COVID-19. Overall study: COVID-19 samples from acute and convalescent phases originated in the United States, Italy and Spain. From T cells, B-cell-depleted T cells, or PBMCs came the material, which was cDNA or gDNA.

The CDR3 spans 15 residues. Trimming pared 1 base from V and 14 bases from J, leaving 18 bases between. CDR1 and CDR2 (germline): SGHDN, FVKESK. As handled by the study authors: Scientists estimated how many nucleated cells there were by amplifying reference gene primers. Some clones are missing from TCRdb's copy, which holds only in-frame ones; the method was immunoSEQ multiplex PCR. V, J and clone size are taken as reported in that table, and D and trimming were inferred from the DNA itself. The sample yields around 180,000 clones, about 85% seen once. The chain combines TRBV14 with TRBJ1-6; D uncertain. This receptor was obtained from a woman over 75 with acute or convalescent COVID-19. Sequenced sample: peripheral blood. This CDR3 reads CASSQVSAAEASLHF. For the CDR3, the DNA is TGTGCCAGCAGCCAAGTTTCGGCCGCAGAGGCCTCCCTCCACTTT. Variable domain in full (rest from reference TRBV14 and TRBJ1-6): EAGVTQFPSHSVIEKGQTVTLRCDPISGHDNLYWYRRVMGKEIKFLLHFVKESKQDESGMPNNRFLAERTGGTYSTLKVQPAELEDSGVYFCASSQVSAAEASLHFGNGTRLTVT.